What follows are 10 T cell receptor beta chains derived from one specimen sequenced in a study of T cell repertoires in cytomegalovirus infection (dated by TCRdb to between 2018 and 2021). Sequenced using an Illumina HiSeq 1500. The public reads were run again by TCRdb, first through fastp at Q25 and then through MiXCR, and only productive beta chains were kept. For every CDR3 protein sequence, its rows merge into one entry that carries the most common genes and DNA. The sample table lists under 850,000 distinct CDR3 sequences, roughly a third of them with a count of one. The biggest ten clones account for about 20% of the sample. Sample treatment or condition, as interpreted from the label and publication: in vitro stimulation with specific CMV peptide epitopes to enrich CMV-specific T cells. These receptors' targets are unknown. Sample: cultured PBMCs, taken from culture after CMV antigen stimulation. The receptors were sampled from a human donor in good health (CMV status not recorded). Some clones in this sample may be carry-over from other donors' samples.

V gene TRBV20-1 combines with J gene TRBJ2-5; D might be TRBD2 (6 bases). CDR1 is DFQATT, CDR2 SNEGSKA, per germline (reference sequence). This CDR3 comprises 13 residues. With 5 bases removed from V and 3 bases from J, the gap between germline ends came to 13 bases. The CDR3 sequence: CSASPGLEETQYF. For the CDR3, the DNA is TGCAGTGCTTCTCCGGGACTCGAAGAGACCCAGTACTTC.

The chain is built from TRBV7-2 and TRBJ2-2; unclear D gene. This CDR3 has 12 amino acids. CDR1 is SGHTA, CDR2 FQGNSA, per germline. Trimming removed 5 bases at V and 7 bases at J, with 8 bases between. CDR3 sequence: CASSRRYGELFF. DNA for the CDR3: TGTGCCAGCAGCCGTCGTTACGGGGAGCTGTTTTTT.

The rearrangement joins TRBV6-1 to TRBJ2-5; the match to TRBD1 covers 7 bases. Germline-derived CDR1 and CDR2 are MNHNS and SASEGT. CDR3 size: 14 residues. V was pared by 7 bases and J by 4 bases, with 9 bases of the junction left unmatched. The CDR3 spells CASTQRTGGETQYF. The CDR3 nucleotides read TGTGCCAGCACTCAAAGGACAGGTGGAGAGACCCAGTACTTC.

The sample holds a few counts of this clonotype. The chain employs TRBV7-6 and TRBJ1-2, with D uncertain. Trimming took 7 bases from V and 2 from J, leaving 17 bases between them. In germline, CDR1 is SGHVS, CDR2 FNYEAQ. This CDR3 region has 15 residues. Written as DNA, the CDR3 is TGTGCCAGCACGGTGACCAAAGGACCAAACTATGGCTACACCTTC. Translated: CASTVTKGPNYGYTF.

This clonotype appeared many times. This chain uses TRBV12-3 or TRBV12-4 with TRBJ1-4; tentatively, D is TRBD1 (5 bases). The CDR3 has 12 residues. V was pared by 6 bases and J by 8 bases, with 10 bases between. CDR3 coding DNA: TGTGCCAGCAGCCCCCGGGGCGAAAAACTGTTTTTT. Translation: CASSPRGEKLFF.

This clonotype was seen repeatedly, ten times or more. The rearrangement joins TRBV7-2 to TRBJ2-5; 8 bases match TRBD1. The CDR3 contains 18 residues. V lost 5 bases and J lost 2; bases outside the gene matches: 16. CDR1 SGHTA and CDR2 FQGNSA come from the germline V gene. The CDR3, as DNA: TGTGCCAGCAGCCAACGAGCCAGCAGGGGGCGCCCGCAAGAGACCCAGTACTTC. Amino acids: CASSQRASRGRPQETQYF.

The chain links TRBV12-3 or TRBV12-4 to TRBJ2-3; TRBD2 is a possible D gene (6 bases). This CDR3 is 14 amino acids long. Trimming pared 6 bases from V and 5 bases from J, leaving 15 bases between. CDR3 sequence: CASRPGLGGDTQYF. The CDR3 DNA follows: TGTGCCAGCAGGCCGGGACTGGGGGGAGATACGCAGTATTTT.

For the CDR3, the DNA is TGTGCTAGTGGTTCGTGGATTGGAGGAGATACGCAGTATTTT. Translating gives CASGSWIGGDTQYF. This rearrangement joins TRBV12-5 to TRBJ2-3; D is possibly TRBD2 (5 bases). CDR3 length equals 14 residues. The V gene's germline CDR1 is LGHNT and CDR2 FRNRAP. Between the trimmed V and J ends, which lost 4 bases and 5 bases, there was a span of 13 bases.

To note about this clonotype: The final CDR3 position lacks the conserved phenylalanine or tryptophan, pointing to a likely read error. V usage is TRBV7-2 and J usage is TRBJ1-1; D is undetermined. CDR1 is SGHTA, CDR2 FQGNSA, per germline. Trimming pared 0 bases from V and 3 bases from J, leaving 8 bases between. The CDR3 is made up of 14 amino acids. The CDR3 loop reads CASSLASVYTEAFV. The CDR3 nucleotides are TGTGCCAGCAGCTTAGCGTCGGTTTACACTGAAGCTTTCGTT.

A few counts support this clonotype. This rearrangement joins TRBV7-2 to TRBJ1-1; 7 bases agree with TRBD1. This CDR3 has 15 residues. Germline CDR1 and CDR2: SGHTA and FQGNSA. Trimming took 5 bases from V and 4 from J; bases not matched to a gene: 10. The CDR3 DNA sequence: TGTGCCAGCAGCGTGACAGGGAGGGCGGGCACTGAAGCTTTCTTT. It translates to CASSVTGRAGTEAFF.